This is a list of T cell receptor beta chains from one sample in a study of cytomegalovirus exposure and HLA in healthy donors. Sequenced by immunoSEQ multiplex PCR; TCRdb stores in-frame clones only, minus some. The sample yields 150,000 to 200,000 clones, approximately 88% seen once. Sequenced sample: PBMCs. The receptors shown here come from a man aged 30-40 years in good health and CMV-seropositive. Both conserved end residues are part of each CDR3. D genes are given only for firm matches. Clone size is stated in some rows and not others, as once, few, many or a class when expanded.

size	D	length	V	J	CDR3	DNA
.	TRBD1	14	TRBV19	TRBJ2-5	CASSSGQGKETQYF	TGTGCCAGTAGTTCTGGACAGGGGAAAGAGACCCAGTACTTC
.	.	13	TRBV28	TRBJ1-1	CASSFSGTPEAFF	TGTGCCAGCAGTTTCTCCGGGACACCTGAAGCTTTCTTT
.	TRBD2	14	TRBV5-1	TRBJ2-7	CASSRTSGAYEQYF	TGCGCCAGCAGCAGGACTAGCGGGGCCTACGAGCAGTACTTC
.	.	15	TRBV27	TRBJ2-7	CASSLYGKGAYEQYF	TGTGCCAGCAGTCTCTACGGGAAGGGGGCCTACGAGCAGTACTTC
.	.	17	TRBV7-2	TRBJ2-1	CASSPNLRRAPYNEQFF	TGTGCCAGCAGCCCGAACCTACGGAGGGCCCCCTACAATGAGCAGTTCTTC
.	TRBD1	16	TRBV18	TRBJ2-1	CASSPQRQGVYNEQFF	TGTGCCAGCTCACCTCAAAGACAGGGGGTCTACAATGAGCAGTTCTTC
.	TRBD2	16	TRBV27	TRBJ2-6	CASTLLGGAGANVLTF	TGTGCCAGCACCCTCTTGGGGGGGGCTGGGGCCAACGTCCTGACTTTC
once	.	14	TRBV28	TRBJ1-1	CASSLTTAYTEAFF	TGTGCCAGCAGTTTAACGACAGCTTACACTGAAGCTTTCTTT
.	TRBD1	17	TRBV7-9	TRBJ2-1	CASSLLGTGGSYNEQFF	TGTGCCAGCAGCTTACTAGGGACAGGGGGCTCCTACAATGAGCAGTTCTTC
.	TRBD1	15	TRBV9	TRBJ2-3	CASSVGDRGGDTQYF	TGTGCCAGCAGCGTAGGTGACAGGGGAGGAGATACGCAGTATTTT
.	TRBD2	16	TRBV6-5	TRBJ2-1	CASSYSGLAGENEQFF	TGTGCCAGCAGTTACTCAGGACTAGCGGGAGAGAATGAGCAGTTCTTC
.	.	15	TRBV5-3	TRBJ1-5	CARSLRQMGNQPQHF	TGTGCCAGAAGCTTACGACAGATGGGGAATCAGCCCCAGCATTTT
.	.	15	TRBV6-1	TRBJ1-2	CASSVSEWETYGYTF	TGTGCCAGCAGTGTTAGCGAGTGGGAGACCTATGGCTACACCTTC
once	.	13	TRBV29-1	TRBJ2-5	CSVEIDFQETQYF	TGCAGCGTGGAAATAGATTTCCAAGAGACCCAGTACTTC
.	TRBD2	15	TRBV7-6	TRBJ2-7	CASSLISGSQYEQYF	TGTGCCAGCAGCTTAATTAGCGGGAGTCAATACGAGCAGTACTTC
.	.	17	TRBV9	TRBJ1-1	CASSVGFPGSGNTEAFF	TGTGCCAGCAGCGTGGGGTTTCCGGGGTCCGGGAACACTGAAGCTTTCTTT
.	.	14	TRBV2	TRBJ1-5	CASRDTYSNQPQHF	TGTGCCAGCAGGGACACTTATAGCAATCAGCCCCAGCATTTT
.	.	15	TRBV28	TRBJ1-5	CASSSAGGGNQPQHF	TGTGCCAGCAGTTCCGCGGGGGGAGGCAATCAGCCCCAGCATTTT
once	.	15	TRBV18	TRBJ1-4	CASSFRVATNEKLFF	TGTGCCAGCTCATTCAGGGTGGCAACTAATGAAAAACTGTTTTTT
.	.	14	TRBV9	TRBJ2-3	CASSVSRGFDTQYF	TGTGCCAGCAGCGTGAGTCGGGGGTTTGATACGCAGTATTTT
once	TRBD1	15	TRBV25-1	TRBJ2-7	CARDIRDSEGDEQYF	TGTGCCAGGGATATCCGGGACAGTGAAGGGGACGAGCAGTACTTC
.	.	16	TRBV18	TRBJ2-7	CASSPIKPAGLGEQYF	TGTGCCAGCTCACCCATTAAACCCGCAGGGTTGGGCGAGCAGTACTTC
.	.	15	TRBV11-2	TRBJ1-1	CASSLSRGMNTEAFF	TGTGCCAGCAGCTTAAGTCGGGGTATGAACACTGAAGCTTTCTTT
.	.	11	TRBV30	TRBJ2-7	CAWSDTYEQYF	TGTGCCTGGAGTGATACCTACGAGCAGTACTTC
once	.	12	TRBV30	TRBJ2-7	CAWSLSYYEQYF	TGTGCCTGGAGTCTATCTTACTACGAGCAGTACTTC
once	.	15	TRBV7-2	TRBJ2-7	CASSRYAGQSYEQYF	TGTGCCAGCAGCCGCTACGCAGGACAGTCCTACGAGCAGTACTTC